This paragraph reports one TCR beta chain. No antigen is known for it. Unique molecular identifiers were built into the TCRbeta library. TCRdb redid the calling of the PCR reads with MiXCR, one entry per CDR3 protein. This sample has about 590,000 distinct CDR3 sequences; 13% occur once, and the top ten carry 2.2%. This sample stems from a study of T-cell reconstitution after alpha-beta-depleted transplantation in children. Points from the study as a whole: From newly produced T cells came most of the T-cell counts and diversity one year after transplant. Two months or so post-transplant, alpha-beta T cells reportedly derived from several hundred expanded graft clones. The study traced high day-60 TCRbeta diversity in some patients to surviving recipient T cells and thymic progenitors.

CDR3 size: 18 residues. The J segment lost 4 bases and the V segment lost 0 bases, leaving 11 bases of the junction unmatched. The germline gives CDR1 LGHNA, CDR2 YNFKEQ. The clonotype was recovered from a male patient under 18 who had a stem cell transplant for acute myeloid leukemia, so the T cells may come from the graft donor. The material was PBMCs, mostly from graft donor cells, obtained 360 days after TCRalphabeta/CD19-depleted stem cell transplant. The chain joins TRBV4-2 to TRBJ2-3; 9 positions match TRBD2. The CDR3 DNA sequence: TGTGCCAGCAGCCAAGAGGCCAGCGGGAGGAATTATGCAGATACGCAGTATTTT. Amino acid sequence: CASSQEASGRNYADTQYF.